This T cell receptor beta chain was captured by sequencing in a study of blood T cell repertoires in COVID-19. About the study: The study drew acute and convalescent COVID-19 samples from the United States, Italy and Spain. Sources were T cells, B-cell-depleted T cells, or PBMCs; the material itself was cDNA or gDNA.

Per the authors' pipeline: Reference gene primers were amplified, and this amplification served to estimate nucleated cell counts. Sequenced by immunoSEQ multiplex PCR; TCRdb stores in-frame clones only, minus some. V, J and clone size are those of that table, while D and trimming were read from the DNA. The data show roughly 300,000 clones, 86% seen once. The germline V gene encodes CDR1 MDHEN and CDR2 SYDVKM. The V and J ends lost 5 bases and 7 bases, in that order; junction bases with no gene match: 4. CDR3 length: 14 amino acids. Two negative PCRs, clearance, or symptom resolution were required of recovered Cohort 3 donors.

Sequencing was done on a sample of PBMCs or T cells enriched from blood (not recorded which). This chain links TRBV28 with TRBJ1-6, with 8 bases that match TRBD1. This clonotype originated in a young woman who had recovered from COVID-19. The CDR3 DNA is TGTGCCAGCAGTACCCGGACAGGGAATTCACCCCTCCACTTT. This codes for CASSTRTGNSPLHF.